This T cell receptor (beta chain) appears in the sequencing data of a study of healthy donors' naive CD4 and CD8 T cells. Whole-study results and caveats: Possible naive T cell homeostatic proliferation bias remained unaddressed. A reported CD4+/CD8+ bias affected most V and J genes in naive cells. Negatively charged CDR3s marked CD8+ lineage; positively charged CDR3s marked CD4+ lineage.

Trimming cost V 3 bases and J 2 bases, with 18 bases left between them. Germline V lookup: CDR1 GTSNPN, CDR2 SVGIG (reference sequence). This CDR3 comprises 16 residues. Starting from 500 ng of total RNA, TCR libraries were made with linear amplification. Via MiXCR, TCRdb re-called the reads, giving one row per CDR3 protein. In the table there are approximately 200,000 distinct CDR3 sequences, over 60% of which are singletons. Naive CD4+ cells were sorted as CD4+CD8-CD45RO-CD45RA+; naive CD8+ as CD8+CD4-CD45RA+CD27bright. The table lists this clonotype with a count of one. Its target is not known. The J gene is TRBJ2-3, the V gene TRBV30, with D tentatively TRBD2 (5 bases). Sequenced: naive CD4+ and CD8+ T cells sorted from blood, pooled from several donors. This TCR derives from a pool of human donors in good health; the sample pools cells from several healthy donors. CDR3 sequence reads: CAWRRPGVRVTDTQYF. CDR3 DNA sequence: TGTGCCTGGAGGCGCCCCGGGGTGCGTGTCACAGATACGCAGTATTTT.